The clone carrying this T cell receptor (beta chain) was seen more than once but under ten times. The data are from a study of blood T cells in healthy people across ages. Germline assignment: CDR1 SGDLS and CDR2 YYNGEE. This CDR3 spans 16 amino acids. Trimming took 4 bases from V and 5 from J; bases not matched to a gene: 11. PCR was performed a second time for about 6 to 11 cycles using a sample-barcoded 5' primer and a J-beta primer mix. TCRdb fed the 5' RACE reads into MiXCR, producing one record per CDR3 protein. The sample lists hundreds of thousands of distinct CDR3 sequences, roughly two fifths seen once, with 20% in the top ten.

The origin of this receptor is a woman in her sixties in good health. J is TRBJ2-3 and V is TRBV9, with 9 bases matching TRBD2. Input material: blood. The CDR3: CASSLNLAGAQDTQYF. CDR3 sequence (DNA): TGTGCCAGCAGCTTGAATTTAGCGGGAGCCCAAGATACGCAGTATTTT. Looking up the rest from reference TRBV9 and TRBJ2-3 gives the full variable domain: DSGVTQTPKHLITATGQRVTLRCSPRSGDLSVYWYQQSLDQGLQFLIQYYNGEERAKGNILERFSAQQFPDLHSELNLSSLELGDSALYFCASSLNLAGAQDTQYFGPGTRLTVL.